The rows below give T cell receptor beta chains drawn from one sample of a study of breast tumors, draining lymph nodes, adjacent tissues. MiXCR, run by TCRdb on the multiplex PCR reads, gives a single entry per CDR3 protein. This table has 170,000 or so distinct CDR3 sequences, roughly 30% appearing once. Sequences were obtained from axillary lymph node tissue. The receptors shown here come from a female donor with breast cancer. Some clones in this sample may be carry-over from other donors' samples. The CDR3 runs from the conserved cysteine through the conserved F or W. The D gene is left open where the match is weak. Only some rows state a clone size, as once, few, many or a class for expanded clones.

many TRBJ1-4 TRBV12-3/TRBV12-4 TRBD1 TGTGCCAGCAGTCCTCAGACAGGGACTAATGAAAAACTGTTTTTT CASSPQTGTNEKLFF
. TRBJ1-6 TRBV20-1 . TGCAGTGCTACTGCGGGGGCAGGATCACCCCTCCACTTT CSATAGAGSPLHF
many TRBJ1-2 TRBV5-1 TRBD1 TGCGCCAGCAGTCAAGGGGGCGCTGGCTACACCTTC CASSQGGAGYTF
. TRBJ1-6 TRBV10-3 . TGTGCCATCAGTTACGAGACCACAGCGTCAGACTATAATTCACCCCTCCACTTT CAISYETTASDYNSPLHF
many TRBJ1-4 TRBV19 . TGTGCCAGTAGTTTCCCCCGTGGTTTT CASSFPRGF
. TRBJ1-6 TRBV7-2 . TGTGCCAGCAGCTTGACTAGCGGGAGCTCAGCGAGGTCACCCCTCCACTTT CASSLTSGSSARSPLHF
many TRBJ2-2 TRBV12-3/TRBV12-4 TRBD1 TGTGCCAGCATTCCCACAGGGACAGCCGGGGAGCTGTTTTTT CASIPTGTAGELFF
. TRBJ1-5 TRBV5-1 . TGCGCCAGCAGCTTCCGGGGGGCAGAAGGCCGGCCCCAGCATTTT CASSFRGAEGRPQHF
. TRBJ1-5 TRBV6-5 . TGTGCCAGCAGCCAACAGGGAAGAGAGCAGCCCCAGCATTTT CASSQQGREQPQHF
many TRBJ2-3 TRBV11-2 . TGTGCCAGCAGCTTAGACGGGGTCTCTAGCACAGATACGCAGTGTTTT CASSLDGVSSTDTQCF
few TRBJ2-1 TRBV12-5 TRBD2 TGTGCTAGTGGTTTCACCCTTAGCGGGAGCGCCTACAATGAGCAGTTCTTC CASGFTLSGSAYNEQFF
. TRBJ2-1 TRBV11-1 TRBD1 TGTGCCAGCAGCTCCGGACCCTGGACAGGAGAGTTTTACAATGAGCAGTTCTTC CASSSGPWTGEFYNEQFF
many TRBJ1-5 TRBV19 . TGTGCCAGTAGTATAGATCCATGGGGGGGTCAGCCCCAGCATTTT CASSIDPWGGQPQHF
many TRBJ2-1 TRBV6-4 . TGTGCCAGCAGTGAAAGGAGAGAGAATGAGCAGTTCTTC CASSERRENEQFF
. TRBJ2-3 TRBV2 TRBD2 TGTGCCAGCAGTGCTAGACTAGCGGGGGGCGAAGGTGGTGGAGATACGCAGTATTTT CASSARLAGGEGGGDTQYF
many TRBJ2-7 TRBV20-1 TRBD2 TGCAGTGCTATCCGGGGGGGACATTCCCCACCCGAGCAGTACTTC CSAIRGGHSPPEQYF
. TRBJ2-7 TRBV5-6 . TGTGCCAGCGGCCAGACAGGCCCATCCTACGAGCAGTACTTC CASGQTGPSYEQYF
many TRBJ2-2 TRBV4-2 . TGTGCCAGCAGCCAGGGGGGGGGCGCGGGGGTGTGGACCGGGGAGCTGTTTTTT CASSQGGGAGVWTGELFF
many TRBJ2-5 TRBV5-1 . TGCGCCAGCAGCATCTTATTCCAAGAGACCCAGTACTTC CASSILFQETQYF